The TCR beta chain under discussion was sequenced for a study of blood T cells in healthy people across ages. Study summary: Template switching captured about one barcoded beta molecule per two T cells.

Primers used in a second PCR of about 7 to 12 cycles were a sample-barcoded 5' primer and a J-beta primer mix. TCRdb independently ran MiXCR on the 5' RACE reads; one entry per CDR3 protein. The sample holds 1.5 million to 2 million distinct CDR3 sequences; approximately 28% are singletons and the top ten take about 7.7%. Overall study results and limits: The recorded TCR beta diversity per million T cells decreased in a roughly linear manner with age.

CDR1 is SGHVS and CDR2 is FNYEAQ in the germline V gene. The CDR3 loop spans 12 amino acids. V was clipped by 8 bases and J by 0 bases, with 8 bases between them. As to this clonotype: Its antigen is undetermined.

Sequenced sample: blood. The sequence came from a woman aged 25-40 years in good health. The J gene is TRBJ2-7, the V gene TRBV7-6, with D possibly being TRBD1 (5 bases). CDR3 residues: CASGASSYEQYF. The CDR3, as DNA: TGTGCCAGCGGGGCGAGCTCCTACGAGCAGTACTTC. The whole variable domain, filled in from reference TRBV7-6 and TRBJ2-7, reads GAGVSQSPRYKVTKRGQDVALRCDPISGHVSLYWYRQALGQGPEFLTYFNYEAQQDKSGLPNDRFSAERPEGSISTLTIQRTEQRDSAMYRCASGASSYEQYFGPGTRLTVT.